This TCR beta chain came from a study of blood T cell repertoires in COVID-19. In the original workflow: Estimation of nucleated cell counts relied on the amplification of reference gene primers. Assay used: immunoSEQ multiplex PCR; TCRdb lists only in-frame clones, some missing. The V and J calls and the clone size are those of that table, but D and trimming were determined from the DNA. The profile shows some 270,000 clones, about 89% of them singletons. CDR3 length equals 14 residues. Germline trimming cut 6 bases from V and 0 bases from J; bases unmatched to any gene: 4. The germline V gene has CDR1 LGHNT and CDR2 FRNRAP.

This receptor was obtained from a man aged 25-45 years with acute or convalescent COVID-19. Sequencing was done on a sample of peripheral blood. The V and J genes are TRBV12-5 and TRBJ1-1; 7 nucleotides align to TRBD1. Here the CDR3 DNA reads TGTGCTAGTGGGCAGGGACAGCTGAACACTGAAGCTTTCTTT. Amino acids: CASGQGQLNTEAFF.